Listed below are T cell receptor beta chains from one sample, sequenced in a study of spatial heterogeneity in lung cancer. TCRdb independently ran MiXCR on the 5' RACE reads; one entry per CDR3 protein. The sample holds 15,000 to 20,000 distinct CDR3 sequences, 7% to 8% seen once. The sample was lung tumor tissue, taken at surgery. The origin of the receptors is a female donor with early-stage non-small cell lung cancer. Each CDR3 is given with its conserved first and last residue. Fields, in order: D gene, V gene, clone size, J gene, CDR3 protein, CDR3 DNA. A D gene is named only where the DNA matches it firmly. Size tells how often a clone was seen (once, few, many) or the class of an expanded clone, and some rows leave it out.

d_call: NA
v_call: TRBV7-2
clone_size: many
j_call: TRBJ2-1
cdr3_aa: CASSSGRGNEQFF
cdr3_nt: TGTGCCAGCAGCTCGGGCCGGGGGAATGAGCAGTTCTTC

d_call: TRBD1
v_call: TRBV3-1
clone_size: many
j_call: TRBJ2-3
cdr3_aa: CASNYRGRVDTQYF
cdr3_nt: TGTGCCAGCAACTACAGGGGGCGAGTCGATACGCAGTATTTT

d_call: NA
v_call: TRBV18
clone_size: NA
j_call: TRBJ2-7
cdr3_aa: CASSPRDGKQYF
cdr3_nt: TGTGCCAGCTCACCACGGGACGGCAAGCAGTACTTC

d_call: NA
v_call: TRBV29-1
clone_size: many
j_call: TRBJ2-7
cdr3_aa: CSVGLGGIGDEQYF
cdr3_nt: TGCAGCGTTGGCCTAGGAGGGATTGGGGACGAGCAGTACTTC

d_call: NA
v_call: TRBV20-1
clone_size: many
j_call: TRBJ1-4
cdr3_aa: CSAREGIEKLFF
cdr3_nt: TGCAGTGCTAGGGAGGGGATAGAAAAACTGTTTTTT

d_call: NA
v_call: TRBV7-8
clone_size: few
j_call: TRBJ1-2
cdr3_aa: CASSLPTEGYGYTF
cdr3_nt: TGTGCCAGCAGCTTGCCCACTGAGGGTTATGGCTACACCTTC

d_call: NA
v_call: TRBV7-2
clone_size: many
j_call: TRBJ2-2
cdr3_aa: CASSLGSSASPTGELFF
cdr3_nt: TGTGCCAGCAGCTTAGGGTCGTCTGCTAGCCCCACCGGGGAGCTGTTTTTT

d_call: NA
v_call: TRBV15
clone_size: many
j_call: TRBJ1-1
cdr3_aa: CATSRDPLGVAFF
cdr3_nt: TGTGCCACCAGCAGAGATCCTCTCGGGGTAGCTTTCTTT

d_call: NA
v_call: TRBV20-1
clone_size: medium-sized
j_call: TRBJ1-2
cdr3_aa: CSARDGARATNYGYTF
cdr3_nt: TGCAGTGCTAGAGATGGGGCCAGGGCCACTAACTATGGCTACACCTTC

d_call: TRBD2
v_call: TRBV6-1
clone_size: medium-sized
j_call: TRBJ2-3
cdr3_aa: CASSELAGGPDTQYF
cdr3_nt: TGTGCCAGCAGTGAACTAGCGGGGGGGCCAGATACGCAGTATTTT

d_call: NA
v_call: TRBV7-3
clone_size: many
j_call: TRBJ1-1
cdr3_aa: CASSGEGQTAFF
cdr3_nt: TGTGCCAGCAGCGGAGAGGGACAAACGGCTTTCTTT

d_call: NA
v_call: TRBV2
clone_size: many
j_call: TRBJ1-5
cdr3_aa: CASRAGRDNQPQHF
cdr3_nt: TGTGCCAGCAGGGCTGGACGGGACAATCAGCCCCAGCATTTT

d_call: TRBD1
v_call: TRBV5-6
clone_size: once
j_call: TRBJ2-7
cdr3_aa: CASSPVRDRLEQYF
cdr3_nt: TGTGCCAGCAGCCCCGTCCGGGACAGGCTCGAGCAGTACTTC

d_call: TRBD1
v_call: TRBV6-6
clone_size: medium-sized
j_call: TRBJ2-3
cdr3_aa: CASSYGVGGFGDTQYF
cdr3_nt: TGTGCCAGCAGTTACGGGGTAGGGGGCTTTGGAGATACGCAGTATTTT

d_call: NA
v_call: TRBV7-3
clone_size: many
j_call: TRBJ2-7
cdr3_aa: CASSLTQGGEQYF
cdr3_nt: TGTGCCAGCAGCTTAACACAGGGAGGCGAGCAGTACTTC

d_call: TRBD1
v_call: TRBV7-8
clone_size: many
j_call: TRBJ1-5
cdr3_aa: CASSLARGGQGSQHF
cdr3_nt: TGTGCCAGCAGCTTAGCGCGGGGTGGACAGGGGTCCCAGCATTTT

d_call: NA
v_call: TRBV20-1
clone_size: few
j_call: TRBJ2-3
cdr3_aa: CSARETTDTQYF
cdr3_nt: TGCAGTGCTAGAGAGACAACAGATACGCAGTATTTT

d_call: NA
v_call: TRBV12-3/TRBV12-4
clone_size: few
j_call: TRBJ2-3
cdr3_aa: CASSLGGGADTQYF
cdr3_nt: TGTGCCAGCAGTTTAGGTGGGGGGGCGGATACGCAGTATTTT